This TCR beta chain was recorded in a study of identical twins. Via MiXCR, TCRdb re-called the 5' RACE reads, giving one row per CDR3 protein. The table lists under 900,000 distinct CDR3 sequences, roughly 18% of them singletons. In this sample, this clonotype turned up a few times. Its antigen is undetermined. CDR1 is SQVTM, CDR2 ANQGSEA, per germline. V was pared by 2 bases and J by 9 bases, with 13 bases between. CDR3 length: 12 amino acids. Study-wide findings and caveats: Beta out-of-frame sequences showed weaker excess twin sharing.

This sample also appeared in a second study, on T cells expressing NK-cell markers. That paper notes: From sorted CD3+CD56+NKG2C+, CD3+CD56+NKG2C- and CD3+CD56-NKG2C+ T cells came the TCR beta repertoires. The study found these clonotypes also leading the CD3+CD56-NKG2C+ fraction in a few donors.

The sequenced sample consisted of PBMCs. The chain links TRBV29-1 to TRBJ1-2; D is possibly TRBD1 (6 bases). This TCR was sampled from a woman younger than 35 in good health. CDR3 sequence reads: CSVEYRDRSYTF. The CDR3 DNA follows: TGCAGCGTTGAATACAGGGATAGGAGCTACACCTTC.